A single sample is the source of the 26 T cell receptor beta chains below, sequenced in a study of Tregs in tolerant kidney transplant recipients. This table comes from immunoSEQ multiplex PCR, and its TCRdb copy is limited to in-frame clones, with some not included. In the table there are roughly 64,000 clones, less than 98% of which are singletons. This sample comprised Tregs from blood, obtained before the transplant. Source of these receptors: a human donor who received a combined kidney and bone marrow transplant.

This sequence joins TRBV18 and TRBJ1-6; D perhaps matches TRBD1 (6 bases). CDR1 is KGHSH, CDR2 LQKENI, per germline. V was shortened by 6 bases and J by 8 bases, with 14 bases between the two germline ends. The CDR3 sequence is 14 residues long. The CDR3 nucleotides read TGTGCCAGCTCTCACCGGGACATTGATTCACCCCTCCACTTT. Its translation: CASSHRDIDSPLHF.

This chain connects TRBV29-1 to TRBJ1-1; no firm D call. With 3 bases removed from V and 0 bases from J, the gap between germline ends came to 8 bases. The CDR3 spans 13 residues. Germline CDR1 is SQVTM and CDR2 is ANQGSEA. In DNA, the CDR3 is TGCAGCGTTGAGCGGGGTTTGAACACTGAAGCTTTCTTT. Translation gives CSVERGLNTEAFF.

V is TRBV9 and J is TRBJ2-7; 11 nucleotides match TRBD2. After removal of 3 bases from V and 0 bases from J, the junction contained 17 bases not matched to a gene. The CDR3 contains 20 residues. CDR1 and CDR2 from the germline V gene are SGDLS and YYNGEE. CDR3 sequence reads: CASSAPRASSGRRSSYEQYF. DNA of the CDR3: TGTGCCAGCAGCGCACCGAGGGCTTCTAGCGGGAGGCGCAGCTCCTACGAGCAGTACTTC.

The CDR3 is CASSQGTEAFF. The DNA for the CDR3 is TGTGCCAGCAGTCAGGGAACTGAAGCTTTCTTT. The chain combines TRBV6-5 with TRBJ1-1; possible D gene TRBD1, 5 bases. CDR1 is MNHEY and CDR2 is SVGAGI in the germline V gene. This CDR3 contains 11 residues. V was cut by 5 bases and J by 5 bases, with 6 bases left in between.

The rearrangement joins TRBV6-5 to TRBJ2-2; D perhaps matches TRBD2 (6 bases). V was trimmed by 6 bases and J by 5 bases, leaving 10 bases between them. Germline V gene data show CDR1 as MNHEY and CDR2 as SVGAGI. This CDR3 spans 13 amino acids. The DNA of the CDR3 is TGTGCCAGCAGCCGAGGACTAACCGGGGAGCTGTTTTTT. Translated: CASSRGLTGELFF.

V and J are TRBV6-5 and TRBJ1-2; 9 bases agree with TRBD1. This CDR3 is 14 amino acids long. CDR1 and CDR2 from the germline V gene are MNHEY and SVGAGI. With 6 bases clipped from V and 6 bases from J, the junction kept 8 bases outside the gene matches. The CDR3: CASSPGQGRHGYTF. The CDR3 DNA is TGTGCCAGCAGCCCGGGACAGGGAAGGCATGGCTACACCTTC.

The CDR3 sequence: CASSPGGRFEAFF. The CDR3 region has the DNA TGCGCCAGCAGCCCCGGGGGAAGATTTGAAGCTTTCTTT. The chain carries TRBV5-1 and TRBJ1-1, with D possibly being TRBD1 (5 bases). The CDR3 runs 13 residues. From germline, CDR1 is SGHRS and CDR2 YFSETQ. With 4 bases removed from V and 7 bases from J, the gap between germline ends came to 14 bases.

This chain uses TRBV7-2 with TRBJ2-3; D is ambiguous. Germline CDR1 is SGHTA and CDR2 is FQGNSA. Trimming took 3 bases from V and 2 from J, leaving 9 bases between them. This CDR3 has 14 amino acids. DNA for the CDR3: TGTGCCAGCAGCTTTAGACAATTCACAGATACGCAGTATTTT. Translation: CASSFRQFTDTQYF. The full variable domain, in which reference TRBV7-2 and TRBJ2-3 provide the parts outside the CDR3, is GAGVSQSPSNKVTEKGKDVELRCDPISGHTALYWYRQSLGQGLEFLIYFQGNSAPDKSGLPSDRFSAERTGGSVSTLTIQRTQQEDSAVYLCASSFRQFTDTQYFGPGTRLTVL.

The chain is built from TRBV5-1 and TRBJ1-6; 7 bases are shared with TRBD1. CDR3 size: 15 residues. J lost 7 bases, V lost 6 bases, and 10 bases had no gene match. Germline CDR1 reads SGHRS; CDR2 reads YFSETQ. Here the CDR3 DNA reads TGCGCCAGCACGGTCGCGAGGGGGCTCAATTCACCCCTCCACTTT. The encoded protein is CASTVARGLNSPLHF.

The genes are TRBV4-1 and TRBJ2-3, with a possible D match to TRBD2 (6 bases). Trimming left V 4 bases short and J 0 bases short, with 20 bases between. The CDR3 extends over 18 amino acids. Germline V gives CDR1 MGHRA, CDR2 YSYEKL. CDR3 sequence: CASSRNPGRGRSTDTQYF. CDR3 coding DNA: TGCGCCAGCAGCCGAAACCCCGGGCGGGGACGAAGCACAGATACGCAGTATTTT.

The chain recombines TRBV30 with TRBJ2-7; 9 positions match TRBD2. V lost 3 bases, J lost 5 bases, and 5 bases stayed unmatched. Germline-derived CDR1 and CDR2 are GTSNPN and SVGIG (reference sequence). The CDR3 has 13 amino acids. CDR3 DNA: TGTGCCTGGAGCGGGCTAGCGGGGAACGAGCAGTACTTC. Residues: CAWSGLAGNEQYF. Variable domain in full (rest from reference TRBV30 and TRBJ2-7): SQTIHQWPATLVQPVGSPLSLECTVEGTSNPNLYWYRQAAGRGLQLLFYSVGIGQISSEVPQNLSASRPQDRQFILSSKKLLLSDSGFYLCAWSGLAGNEQYFGPGTRLTVT.

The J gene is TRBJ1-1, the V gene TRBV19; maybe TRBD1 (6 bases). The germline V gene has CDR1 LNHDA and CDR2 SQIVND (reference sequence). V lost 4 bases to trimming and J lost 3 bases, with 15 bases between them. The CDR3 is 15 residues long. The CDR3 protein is CASSTTGFQDTEAFF. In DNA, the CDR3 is TGTGCCAGTAGTACTACAGGGTTTCAAGACACTGAAGCTTTCTTT.

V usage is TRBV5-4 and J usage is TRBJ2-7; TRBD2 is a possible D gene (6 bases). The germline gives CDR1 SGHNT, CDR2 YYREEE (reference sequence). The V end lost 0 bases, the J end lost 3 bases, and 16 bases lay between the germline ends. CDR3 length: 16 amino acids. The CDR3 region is CASSLGPSAGGYEQYF. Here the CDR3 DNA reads TGTGCCAGCAGCTTGGGGCCTAGCGCGGGTGGCTACGAGCAGTACTTC.

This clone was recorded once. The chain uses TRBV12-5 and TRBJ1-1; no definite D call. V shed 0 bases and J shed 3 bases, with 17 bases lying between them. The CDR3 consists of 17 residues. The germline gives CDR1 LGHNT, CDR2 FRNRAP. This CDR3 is CASGLVGAGRVDTEAFF. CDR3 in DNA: TGTGCTAGTGGTTTGGTAGGTGCGGGGAGGGTGGACACTGAAGCTTTCTTT.

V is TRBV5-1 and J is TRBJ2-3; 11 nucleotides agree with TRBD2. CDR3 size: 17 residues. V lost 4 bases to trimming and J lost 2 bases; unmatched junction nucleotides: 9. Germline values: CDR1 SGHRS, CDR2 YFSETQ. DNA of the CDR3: TGCGCCAGCAGCCCGGGACTAGCGGACCTAAACACAGATACGCAGTATTTT. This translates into CASSPGLADLNTDTQYF.

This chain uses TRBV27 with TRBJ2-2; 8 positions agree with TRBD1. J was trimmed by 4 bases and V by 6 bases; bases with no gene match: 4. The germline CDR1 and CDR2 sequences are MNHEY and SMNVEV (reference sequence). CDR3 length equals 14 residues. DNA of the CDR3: TGTGCCAGCAGAGGACAGGGTGTCACCGGGGAGCTGTTTTTT. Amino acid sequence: CASRGQGVTGELFF.

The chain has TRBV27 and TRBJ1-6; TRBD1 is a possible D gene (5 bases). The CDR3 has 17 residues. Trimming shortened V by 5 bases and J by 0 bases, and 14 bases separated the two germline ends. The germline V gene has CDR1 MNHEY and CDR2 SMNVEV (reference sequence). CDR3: CASSPTFDSSYNSPLHF. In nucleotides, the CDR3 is TGTGCCAGCAGTCCTACCTTCGACAGCTCCTATAATTCACCCCTCCACTTT.

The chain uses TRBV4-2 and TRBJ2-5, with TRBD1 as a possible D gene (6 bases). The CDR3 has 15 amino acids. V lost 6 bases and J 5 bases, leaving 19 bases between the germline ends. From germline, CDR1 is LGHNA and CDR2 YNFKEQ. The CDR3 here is CASSQYRQVQETQYF. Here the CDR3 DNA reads TGTGCCAGCAGTCAATATAGACAGGTTCAGGAGACCCAGTACTTC.

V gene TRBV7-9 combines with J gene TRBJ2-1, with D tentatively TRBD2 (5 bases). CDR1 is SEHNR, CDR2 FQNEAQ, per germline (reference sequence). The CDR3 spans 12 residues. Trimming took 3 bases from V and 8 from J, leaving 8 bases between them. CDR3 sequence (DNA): TGTGCCAGCAGCTTTACGAGGGATGAGCAGTTCTTC. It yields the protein CASSFTRDEQFF.

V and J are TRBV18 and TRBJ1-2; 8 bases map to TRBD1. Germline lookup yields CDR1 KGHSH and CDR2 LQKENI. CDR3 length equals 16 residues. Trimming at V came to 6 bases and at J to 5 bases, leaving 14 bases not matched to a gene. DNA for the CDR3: TGTGCCAGCTCGTCTCTATCAGGGGGCGCGAGGTATGGCTACACCTTC. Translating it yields CASSSLSGGARYGYTF. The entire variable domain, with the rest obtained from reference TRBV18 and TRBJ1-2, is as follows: NAGVMQNPRHLVRRRGQEARLRCSPMKGHSHVYWYRQLPEEGLKFMVYLQKENIIDESGMPKERFSAEFPKEGPSILRIQQVVRGDSAAYFCASSSLSGGARYGYTFGSGTRLTVV.

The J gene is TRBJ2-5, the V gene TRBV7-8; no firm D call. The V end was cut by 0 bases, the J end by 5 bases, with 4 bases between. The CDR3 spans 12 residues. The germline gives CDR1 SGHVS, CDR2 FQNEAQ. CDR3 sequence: CASSLARETQYF. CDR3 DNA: TGTGCCAGCAGCTTAGCGCGTGAGACCCAGTACTTC.

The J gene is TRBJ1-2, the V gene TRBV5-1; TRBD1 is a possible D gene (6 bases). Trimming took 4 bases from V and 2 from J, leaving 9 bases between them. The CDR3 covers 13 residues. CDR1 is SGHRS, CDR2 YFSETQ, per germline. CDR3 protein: CASSQGQNYGYTF. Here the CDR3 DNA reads TGCGCCAGCAGCCAGGGGCAGAACTATGGCTACACCTTC.

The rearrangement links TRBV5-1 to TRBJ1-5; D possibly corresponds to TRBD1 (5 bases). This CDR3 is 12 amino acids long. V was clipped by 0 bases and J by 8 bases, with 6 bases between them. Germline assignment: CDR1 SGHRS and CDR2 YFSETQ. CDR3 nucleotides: TGCGCCAGCAGCTTGGAGGGGAAGCCCCAGCATTTT. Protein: CASSLEGKPQHF.

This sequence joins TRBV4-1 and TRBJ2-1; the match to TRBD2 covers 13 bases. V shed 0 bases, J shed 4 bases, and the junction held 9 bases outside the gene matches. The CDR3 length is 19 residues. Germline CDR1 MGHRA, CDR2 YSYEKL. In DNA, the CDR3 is TGCGCCAGCAGCCAAGAGCAGGGACTAGCGGGGTCCATTTACAATGAGCAGTTCTTC. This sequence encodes CASSQEQGLAGSIYNEQFF.

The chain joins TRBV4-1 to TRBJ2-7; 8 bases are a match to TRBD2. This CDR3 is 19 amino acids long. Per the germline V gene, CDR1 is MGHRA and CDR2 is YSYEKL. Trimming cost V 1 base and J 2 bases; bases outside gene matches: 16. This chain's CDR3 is CASSQVPGLGRLKTYEQYF. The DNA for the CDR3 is TGCGCCAGCAGCCAAGTACCGGGACTAGGCCGATTAAAAACCTACGAGCAGTACTTC.

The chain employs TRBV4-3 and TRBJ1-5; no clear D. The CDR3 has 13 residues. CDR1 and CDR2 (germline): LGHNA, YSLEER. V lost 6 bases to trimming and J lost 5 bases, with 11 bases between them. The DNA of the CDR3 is TGCGCCAGCAGTTTGACGAGGGATCAGCCCCAGCATTTT. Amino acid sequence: CASSLTRDQPQHF.